These 20 T cell receptor beta chains were sequenced from one sample in a study of blood T cell repertoires in COVID-19. The method was immunoSEQ multiplex PCR; TCRdb's version includes in-frame clones alone and lacks a portion of them. The repertoire consists of 350,000 to 450,000 clones, with about 89% occurring once and the leading ten covering 0.86%. What was sequenced was PBMCs or T cells enriched from blood (not recorded which). The origin of the receptors is a woman aged 40 to 49 who had been exposed to COVID-19.

The chain couples TRBV18 to TRBJ1-4; 7 nucleotides agree with TRBD1. The CDR3 is 16 amino acids. With V trimmed by 4 bases and J by 2 bases, 7 bases remained unmatched. Germline V gives CDR1 KGHSH, CDR2 LQKENI. CDR3 DNA: TGTGCCAGCTCACGGCAGGGGGTCTCGACTAATGAAAAACTGTTTTTT. Protein sequence: CASSRQGVSTNEKLFF.

This rearrangement joins TRBV6-1 to TRBJ2-5, with D unresolved. Germline-derived CDR1 and CDR2 are MNHNS and SASEGT. Trimming left V 3 bases short and J 5 bases short, with 7 bases between. The CDR3 consists of 12 residues. Here the CDR3 DNA reads TGTGCCAGCAGTGAGTACGGGGAGACCCAGTACTTC. It codes for CASSEYGETQYF.

The rearrangement joins TRBV24-1 to TRBJ2-2; 8 bases align to TRBD1. V trimming: 3 bases; J trimming: 5 bases; junction bases outside the gene matches: 4. CDR3 length: 15 residues. Germline V lookup: CDR1 KGHDR, CDR2 SFDVKD. CDR3 bases: TGTGCCACCAGTGATCGGGGACAGGTAACCGGGGAGCTGTTTTTT. It is translated as CATSDRGQVTGELFF.

The rearrangement uses TRBV24-1 and TRBJ2-2, with D perhaps matching TRBD1 (5 bases). CDR3 size: 16 residues. CDR1 and CDR2 (germline): KGHDR, SFDVKD. Trimming left V 4 bases short and J 1 base short, with 12 bases between. The CDR3 sequence: CATSDSGRGNTGELFF. For the CDR3, the DNA is TGTGCCACCAGTGACTCCGGTAGGGGGAACACCGGGGAGCTGTTTTTT.

The rearrangement uses TRBV27 and TRBJ1-5; D remains ambiguous. The germline V gene has CDR1 MNHEY and CDR2 SMNVEV (reference sequence). CDR3 length: 13 amino acids. V shed 2 bases and J shed 4 bases, with 6 bases lying between them. In DNA form, the CDR3 reads TGTGCCAGCAGTTTACGGCGGAATCAGCCCCAGCATTTT. The encoded protein is CASSLRRNQPQHF.

This clone was recorded only once. The rearrangement joins TRBV12-5 to TRBJ2-3; D might be TRBD2 (6 bases). V was trimmed by 10 bases and J by 2 bases, leaving 19 bases between them. This CDR3 has 15 amino acids. Germline assignment: CDR1 LGHNT and CDR2 FRNRAP. CDR3 loop: CATRTAGKFTDTQYF. The CDR3 coding sequence is TGTGCTACCCGTACGGCGGGGAAATTCACAGATACGCAGTATTTT. The variable domain in full, with the rest retrieved from reference TRBV12-5 and TRBJ2-3, is DARVTQTPRHKVTEMGQEVTMRCQPILGHNTVFWYRQTMMQGLELLAYFRNRAPLDDSGMPKDRFSAEMPDATLATLKIQPSEPRDSAVYFCATRTAGKFTDTQYFGPGTRLTVL.

The chain recombines TRBV7-2 with TRBJ2-7; 12 bases map to TRBD2. The CDR3 has 15 residues. The trim removed 5 bases at V and 2 bases at J, leaving 4 bases unmatched. The germline gives CDR1 SGHTA, CDR2 FQGNSA. The CDR3 protein is CASSPTSGGPYEQYF. The CDR3 DNA reads as TGTGCCAGCAGCCCTACTAGCGGGGGGCCCTACGAGCAGTACTTC.

The V and J genes are TRBV29-1 and TRBJ1-1, with 7 bases identical to TRBD1. Trimming at V came to 7 bases and at J to 8 bases, leaving 13 bases not matched to a gene. Germline CDR1 and CDR2: SQVTM and ANQGSEA. This CDR3 is 13 amino acids long. The DNA of the CDR3 is TGCAGCGGAACGACAGGGCCCCGCGGAGAAGCTTTCTTT. Translation gives CSGTTGPRGEAFF. The full variable domain, with the rest looked up from reference TRBV29-1 and TRBJ1-1, is SAVISQKPSRDICQRGTSLTIQCQVDSQVTMMFWYRQQPGQSLTLIATANQGSEATYESGFVIDKFPISRPNLTFSTLTVSNMSPEDSSIYLCSGTTGPRGEAFFGQGTRLTVV.

The chain recombines TRBV19 with TRBJ1-4, with 7 bases lining up with TRBD1. Germline CDR1 and CDR2: LNHDA and SQIVND (reference sequence). Trimming at V came to 7 bases and at J to 8 bases, leaving 7 bases not matched to a gene. This CDR3 comprises 13 residues. CDR3 DNA: TGTGCCAGTACCTCGACAGGGCGCGAAAAACTGTTTTTT. Translating it yields CASTSTGREKLFF.

The V gene is TRBV7-2, the J gene TRBJ2-7; 7 positions match TRBD1. Trimming cost V 5 bases and J 1 base; bases outside gene matches: 11. Germline assignment: CDR1 SGHTA and CDR2 FQGNSA. This CDR3 spans 16 amino acids. The CDR3 DNA follows: TGTGCCAGCAGCCCACAAGCCGGGACAGTGTCCTACGAGCAGTACTTC. It codes for CASSPQAGTVSYEQYF.

The chain carries TRBV4-3 and TRBJ2-7; 8 positions match TRBD2. This CDR3 has 15 residues. With V trimmed by 0 bases and J by 4 bases, 5 bases remained unmatched. Germline CDR1 LGHNA, CDR2 YSLEER. CDR3 in DNA: TGCGCCAGCAGCCAAGATCGGGGGGGAGGATACGAGCAGTACTTC. The encoded protein is CASSQDRGGGYEQYF.

The chain recombines TRBV2 with TRBJ2-5; D remains unclear. The germline V gene encodes CDR1 SNHLY and CDR2 FYNNEI. Trimming removed 8 bases at V and 5 bases at J, with 9 bases between. CDR3 length equals 11 residues. The CDR3 sequence: CASEKMETQYF. The CDR3 nucleotides read TGTGCCAGCGAGAAAATGGAGACCCAGTACTTC. Full variable domain (remainder filled in from reference TRBV2 and TRBJ2-5): EPEVTQTPSHQVTQMGQEVILRCVPISNHLYFYWYRQILGQKVEFLVSFYNNEISEKSEIFDDQFSVERPDGSNFTLKIRSTKLEDSAMYFCASEKMETQYFGPGTRLLVL.

This sequence joins TRBV15 and TRBJ1-1, with D perhaps TRBD1 (6 bases). Germline lookup yields CDR1 LNHNV and CDR2 YYDKDF (reference sequence). The CDR3 extends over 14 amino acids. Trimming removed 3 bases from V and 8 bases from J, with 16 bases in between. The chain's CDR3 is CATSRNQVGTEAFF. In DNA form, the CDR3 reads TGTGCCACCAGCAGGAACCAAGTCGGGACAGAAGCTTTCTTT.

The genes are TRBV19 and TRBJ1-1; 9 bases map to TRBD1. This CDR3 comprises 12 residues. CDR1 is LNHDA and CDR2 is SQIVND in the germline V gene (reference sequence). With V trimmed by 11 bases and J by 5 bases, 6 bases remained unmatched. The CDR3 region is CAHRGRGTEAFF. CDR3 sequence (DNA): TGTGCCCACAGGGGGCGAGGAACTGAAGCTTTCTTT.

V gene TRBV19 combines with J gene TRBJ1-6; TRBD1 matches 7 bases. V was clipped by 4 bases and J by 10 bases; unmatched bases: 10. Germline-derived CDR1 and CDR2 are LNHDA and SQIVND (reference sequence). The CDR3 runs to 15 residues. CDR3 sequence: CASSSFDREGSPLHF. CDR3 nucleotides: TGTGCCAGTAGTAGTTTTGACAGGGAAGGATCACCCCTCCACTTT.

This rearrangement joins TRBV20-1 to TRBJ1-6; D is unclear. CDR1 is DFQATT and CDR2 is SNEGSKA in the germline V gene (reference sequence). The CDR3 consists of 13 residues. V was pared by 3 bases and J by 6 bases, with 9 bases between. This CDR3 reads CSASKAANSPLHF. DNA of the CDR3: TGCAGTGCTAGTAAAGCCGCTAATTCACCCCTCCACTTT.

This chain joins TRBV15 and TRBJ2-7, with TRBD1 identical over 9 bases. There are 16 residues in the CDR3. Per germline, CDR1 LNHNV and CDR2 YYDKDF (reference sequence). V gave up 1 base and J gave up 4 bases; unmatched junction bases: 8. CDR3 residues: CATSRALPDRGYEQYF. CDR3 DNA: TGTGCCACCAGCAGAGCCCTCCCGGACAGGGGATACGAGCAGTACTTC.

This clone appeared once. V gene TRBV4-1 combines with J gene TRBJ2-1; 9 positions agree with TRBD1. The CDR3 length is 15 residues. The V and J ends lost 4 bases and 3 bases, in that order; junction bases with no gene match: 4. CDR1 is MGHRA, CDR2 YSYEKL, per germline. The CDR3 loop reads CASSRGQGLYNEQFF. In DNA form, the CDR3 reads TGCGCCAGCAGCCGCGGACAGGGGCTCTACAATGAGCAGTTCTTC.

This chain connects TRBV6-5 to TRBJ1-5, with TRBD1 matching 9 bases. The germline gives CDR1 MNHEY, CDR2 SVGAGI. CDR3 length: 14 residues. V was pared by 6 bases and J by 7 bases, with 7 bases of the junction left unmatched. The CDR3 nucleotides are TGTGCCAGCAGGGAGGGACAGGGCGGGCAGCCCCAGCATTTT. Amino acid sequence: CASREGQGGQPQHF.

This chain uses TRBV7-2 with TRBJ2-3, with TRBD2 as a possible D gene (6 bases). Germline CDR1 reads SGHTA; CDR2 reads FQGNSA. V lost 1 base and J lost 0, with 14 bases in between. CDR3 length: 17 amino acids. The CDR3 loop is CASSLVGVGTSTDTQYF. Written as DNA, the CDR3 is TGTGCCAGCAGCTTAGTCGGTGTGGGGACTAGCACAGATACGCAGTATTTT.